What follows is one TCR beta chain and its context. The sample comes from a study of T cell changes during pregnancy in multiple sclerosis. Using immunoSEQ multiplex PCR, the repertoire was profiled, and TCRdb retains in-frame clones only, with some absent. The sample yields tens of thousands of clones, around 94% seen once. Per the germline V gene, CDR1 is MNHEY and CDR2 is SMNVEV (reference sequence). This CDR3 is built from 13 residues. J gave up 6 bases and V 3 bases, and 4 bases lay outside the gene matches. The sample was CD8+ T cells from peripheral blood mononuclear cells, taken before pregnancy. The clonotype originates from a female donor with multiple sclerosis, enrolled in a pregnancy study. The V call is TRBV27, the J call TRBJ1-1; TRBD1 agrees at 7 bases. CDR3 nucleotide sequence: TGTGCCAGCAGTTTGGAGGGGGCCTCTGAAGCTTTCTTT. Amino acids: CASSLEGASEAFF.